Described below is a single T cell receptor beta chain sequence and its context. Its cognate antigen is unknown. The sample comes from a study of OX40 agonist ivuxolimab in advanced cancers. Overall study context: Hepatocellular carcinoma, melanoma, renal cell or head and neck cancer affected the dose-escalation patients. The study reported partial responses in three patients: one hepatocellular carcinoma, two cutaneous melanoma.

V dropped 1 base and J dropped 0 bases, with 3 bases sitting between them. This CDR3 is built from 13 residues. Germline V gene lookup returns CDR1 MNHNS and CDR2 SASEGT. Profiling relied on immunoSEQ multiplex PCR, and the TCRdb table lists in-frame clones only, not all of them. The top ten hold more than 2.5% of the sample, which has around 50,000 clones, roughly three quarters seen once. Broader study findings: Patients who responded partially at 0.1-3.0 mg/kg showed clonal expansion ranking among the lowest.

The genes are TRBV6-1 and TRBJ1-1, with D unresolved. The origin of this receptor is an adult with an advanced solid tumor such as melanoma, head and neck, liver or kidney cancer. This material consisted of CD4+ or CD8+ T cells sorted from blood, taken in a trial of the OX40 agonist ivuxolimab. The chain's CDR3 is CASSEGMNTEAFF. CDR3 DNA: TGTGCCAGCAGTGAAGGAATGAACACTGAAGCTTTCTTT.